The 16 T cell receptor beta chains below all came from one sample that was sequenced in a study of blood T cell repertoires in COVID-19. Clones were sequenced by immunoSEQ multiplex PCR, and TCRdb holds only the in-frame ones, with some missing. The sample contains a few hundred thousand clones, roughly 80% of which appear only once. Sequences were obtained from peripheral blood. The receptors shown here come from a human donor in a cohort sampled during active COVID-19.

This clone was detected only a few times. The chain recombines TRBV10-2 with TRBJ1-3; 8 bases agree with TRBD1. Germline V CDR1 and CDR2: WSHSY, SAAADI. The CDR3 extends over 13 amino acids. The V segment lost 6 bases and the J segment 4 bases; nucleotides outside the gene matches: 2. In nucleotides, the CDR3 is TGCGCCAGCAGGACAGGGGAAGGAAACACCATATATTTT. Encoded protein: CASRTGEGNTIYF.

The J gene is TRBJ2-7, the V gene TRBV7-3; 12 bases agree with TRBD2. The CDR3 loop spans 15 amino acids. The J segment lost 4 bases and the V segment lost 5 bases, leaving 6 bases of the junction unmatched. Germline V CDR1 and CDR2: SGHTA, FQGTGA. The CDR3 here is CASSPQLAGGYEQYF. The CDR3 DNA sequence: TGTGCCAGCAGCCCCCAACTAGCGGGAGGTTACGAGCAGTACTTC.

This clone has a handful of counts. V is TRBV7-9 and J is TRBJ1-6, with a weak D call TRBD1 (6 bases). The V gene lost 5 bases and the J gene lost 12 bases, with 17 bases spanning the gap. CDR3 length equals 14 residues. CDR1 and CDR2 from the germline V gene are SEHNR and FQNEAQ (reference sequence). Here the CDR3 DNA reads TGTGCCAGCAGCGGCCGGGACAAGGGGGAACCCCTCCACTTT. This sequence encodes CASSGRDKGEPLHF.

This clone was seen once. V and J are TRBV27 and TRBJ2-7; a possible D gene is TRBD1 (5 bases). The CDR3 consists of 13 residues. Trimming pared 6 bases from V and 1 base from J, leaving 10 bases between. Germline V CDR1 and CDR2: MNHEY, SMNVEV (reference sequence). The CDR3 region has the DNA TGTGCCAGCAGGAGCCAGGGATCCTACGAGCAGTACTTC. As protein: CASRSQGSYEQYF.

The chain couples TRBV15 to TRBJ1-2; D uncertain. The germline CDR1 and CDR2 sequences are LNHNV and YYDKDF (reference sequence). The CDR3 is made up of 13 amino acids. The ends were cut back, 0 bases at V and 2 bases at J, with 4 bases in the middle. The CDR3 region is CATSRDRNYGYTF. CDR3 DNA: TGTGCCACCAGCAGAGACAGGAACTATGGCTACACCTTC. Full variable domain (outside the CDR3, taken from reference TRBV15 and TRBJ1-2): DAMVIQNPRYQVTQFGKPVTLSCSQTLNHNVMYWYQQKSSQAPKLLFHYYDKDFNNEADTPDNFQSRRPNTSFCFLDIRSPGLGDTAMYLCATSRDRNYGYTFGSGTRLTVV.

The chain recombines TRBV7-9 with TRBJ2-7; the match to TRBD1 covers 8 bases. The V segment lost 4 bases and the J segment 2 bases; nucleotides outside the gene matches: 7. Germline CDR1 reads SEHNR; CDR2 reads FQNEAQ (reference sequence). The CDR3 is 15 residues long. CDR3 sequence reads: CASSSPDRAAYEQYF. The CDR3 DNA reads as TGTGCCAGCAGCTCCCCGGACAGGGCAGCCTACGAGCAGTACTTC.

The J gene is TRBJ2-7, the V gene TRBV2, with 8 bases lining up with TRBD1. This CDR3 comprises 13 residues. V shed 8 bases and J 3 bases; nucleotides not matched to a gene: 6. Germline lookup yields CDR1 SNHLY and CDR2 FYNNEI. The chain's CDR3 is CASSGRGRYEQYF. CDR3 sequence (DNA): TGTGCCAGCTCAGGCAGGGGGCGCTACGAGCAGTACTTC.

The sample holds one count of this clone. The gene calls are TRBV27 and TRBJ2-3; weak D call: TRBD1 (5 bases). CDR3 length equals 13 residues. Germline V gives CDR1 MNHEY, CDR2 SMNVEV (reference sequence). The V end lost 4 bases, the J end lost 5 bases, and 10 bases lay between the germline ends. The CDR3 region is CASSSQGGDTQYF. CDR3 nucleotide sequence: TGTGCCAGCAGTTCCCAGGGTGGAGATACGCAGTATTTT.

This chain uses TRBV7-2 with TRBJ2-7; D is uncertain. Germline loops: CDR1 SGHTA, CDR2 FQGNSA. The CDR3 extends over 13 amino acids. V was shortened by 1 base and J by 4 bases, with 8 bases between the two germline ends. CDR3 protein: CASSLVSVYEQYF. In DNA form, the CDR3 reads TGTGCCAGCAGCTTAGTATCCGTTTACGAGCAGTACTTC.

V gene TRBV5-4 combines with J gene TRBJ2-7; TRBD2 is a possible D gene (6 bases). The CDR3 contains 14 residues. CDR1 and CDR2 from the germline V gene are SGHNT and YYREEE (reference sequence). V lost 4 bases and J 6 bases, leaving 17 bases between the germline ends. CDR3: CASSEGLPGGEQYF. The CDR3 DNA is TGTGCCAGCAGCGAGGGCCTCCCCGGGGGCGAGCAGTACTTC.

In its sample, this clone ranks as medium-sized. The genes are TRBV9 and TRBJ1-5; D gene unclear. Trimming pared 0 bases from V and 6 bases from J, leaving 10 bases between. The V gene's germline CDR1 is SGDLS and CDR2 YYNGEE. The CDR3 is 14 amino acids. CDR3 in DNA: TGTGCCAGCAGCGTAGAGGAGACTGGTCAGCCCCAGCATTTT. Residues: CASSVEETGQPQHF.

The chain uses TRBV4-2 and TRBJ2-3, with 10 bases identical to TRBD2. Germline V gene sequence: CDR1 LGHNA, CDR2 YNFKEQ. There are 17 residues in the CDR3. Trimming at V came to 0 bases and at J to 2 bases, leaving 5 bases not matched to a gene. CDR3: CASSQEPLAGYTDTQYF. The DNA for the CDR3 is TGTGCCAGCAGCCAAGAGCCACTAGCGGGGTACACAGATACGCAGTATTTT.

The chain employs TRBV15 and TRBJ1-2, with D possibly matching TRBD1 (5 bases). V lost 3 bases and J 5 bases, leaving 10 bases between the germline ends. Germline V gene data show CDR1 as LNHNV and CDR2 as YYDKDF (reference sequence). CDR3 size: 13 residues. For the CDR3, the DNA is TGTGCCACCAGCAGCAGGGTCCCATATGGCTACACCTTC. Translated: CATSSRVPYGYTF.

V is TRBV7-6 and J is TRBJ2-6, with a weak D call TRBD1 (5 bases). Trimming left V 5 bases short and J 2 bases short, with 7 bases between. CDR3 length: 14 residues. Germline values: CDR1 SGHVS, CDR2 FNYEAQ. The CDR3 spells CASSPRAGANVLTF. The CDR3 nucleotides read TGTGCCAGCAGCCCCAGGGCTGGGGCCAACGTCCTGACTTTC.

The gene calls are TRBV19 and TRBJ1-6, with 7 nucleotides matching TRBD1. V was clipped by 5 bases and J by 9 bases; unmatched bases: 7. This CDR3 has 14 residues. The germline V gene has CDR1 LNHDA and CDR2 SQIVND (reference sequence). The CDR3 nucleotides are TGTGCCAGTAGTCGAGGAGGGGACAGTTCACCCCTCCACTTT. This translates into CASSRGGDSSPLHF.

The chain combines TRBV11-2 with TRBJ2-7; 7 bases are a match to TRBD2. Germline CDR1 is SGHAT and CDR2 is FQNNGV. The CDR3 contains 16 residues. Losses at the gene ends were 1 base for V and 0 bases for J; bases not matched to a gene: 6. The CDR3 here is CASSLVASGSSYEQYF. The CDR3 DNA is TGTGCCAGCAGCTTAGTGGCTAGCGGCAGCTCCTACGAGCAGTACTTC. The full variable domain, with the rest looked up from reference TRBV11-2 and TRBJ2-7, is EAGVAQSPRYKIIEKRQSVAFWCNPISGHATLYWYQQILGQGPKLLIQFQNNGVVDDSQLPKDRFSAERLKGVDSTLKIQPAKLEDSAVYLCASSLVASGSSYEQYFGPGTRLTVT.